These 8 T cell receptor beta chains came from one sample sequenced in a study of cytomegalovirus exposure and HLA in healthy donors. This PCR relied on a set of 60 Vbeta primers and 13 Jbeta primers. This table comes from immunoSEQ multiplex PCR, and its TCRdb copy is limited to in-frame clones, with some not included. The sample holds more than 100,000 clones, roughly four fifths seen once. Sequenced material: PBMCs. All receptors derive from a woman between 50 and 59 years old in good health and CMV-seropositive.

This clone has a single count. This rearrangement joins TRBV7-3 to TRBJ2-2; TRBD2 agrees at 7 bases. Germline trimming cut 2 bases from V and 2 bases from J; bases unmatched to any gene: 5. This CDR3 is built from 16 residues. CDR1 and CDR2 from the germline V gene are SGHTA and FQGTGA. Written as DNA, the CDR3 is TGTGCCAGCAGCTTATACCCTAGCGGTAACACCGGGGAGCTGTTTTTT. Its protein is CASSLYPSGNTGELFF.

This sequence joins TRBV6-4 and TRBJ2-3; TRBD2 matches at 13 bases. V was clipped by 6 bases and J by 4 bases; unmatched bases: 1. The CDR3 contains 14 residues. Germline V gene sequence: CDR1 MRHNA, CDR2 SNTAGT. CDR3 in amino acids: CASSGTSGADTQYF. CDR3 coding DNA: TGTGCCAGCAGCGGGACTAGCGGGGCAGATACGCAGTATTTT.

The gene calls are TRBV29-1 and TRBJ2-3, with D possibly TRBD1 on 6 matching bases. From germline, CDR1 is SQVTM and CDR2 ANQGSEA. This CDR3 region has 14 residues. The V end was cut by 4 bases, the J end by 3 bases, with 14 bases between. The CDR3 DNA is TGCAGCGTTGTCAGGGGTGATGGGACAGATACGCAGTATTTT. This encodes CSVVRGDGTDTQYF.

This clone came up a few times. The chain links TRBV6-1 to TRBJ1-5; D remains ambiguous. CDR3 length: 15 residues. Looked up from germline, CDR1 is MNHNS and CDR2 is SASEGT. The V and J ends lost 1 base and 0 bases respectively, with 7 bases between them. CDR3 residues: CASSEGHYSNQPQHF. In nucleotides, the CDR3 is TGTGCCAGCAGTGAAGGACATTATAGCAATCAGCCCCAGCATTTT.

With regard to this clone: Its ends do not fully match the called genes, so a read error is possible. The chain carries TRBV5-1 and TRBJ2-3; 10 bases fit TRBD2. Germline V gene lookup returns CDR1 SGHRS and CDR2 YFSETQ. The CDR3 is made up of 16 amino acids. The CDR3, as DNA: TGCGCCAGCAGCTTGGAACTAGCGGGAAGCACTGATACGCAGTATTTT. This encodes CASSLELAGSTDTQYF.

This clone was seen just once. The rearrangement uses TRBV19 and TRBJ1-1; D unresolved. Germline CDR1 and CDR2: LNHDA and SQIVND (reference sequence). Trimming removed 5 bases from V and 3 bases from J, with 19 bases in between. The CDR3 has 16 residues. The CDR3 DNA reads TGTGCCAGTAGTGCCGGTTTCCTTGGCGGGGACACTGAAGCTTTCTTT. It is translated as CASSAGFLGGDTEAFF. The entire variable domain, with the rest obtained from reference TRBV19 and TRBJ1-1, is as follows: DGGITQSPKYLFRKEGQNVTLSCEQNLNHDAMYWYRQDPGQGLRLIYYSQIVNDFQKGDIAEGYSVSREKKESFPLTVTSAQKNPTAFYLCASSAGFLGGDTEAFFGQGTRLTVV.

The chain couples TRBV18 to TRBJ1-1; D gene uncertain. The CDR3 loop spans 14 amino acids. Trimming cost V 5 bases and J 1 base, with 11 bases left between them. Per germline, CDR1 KGHSH and CDR2 LQKENI. The DNA of the CDR3 is TGTGCCAGCTCATTAGGACTGGCGAACACTGAAGCTTTCTTT. This encodes CASSLGLANTEAFF.

This clone was counted between two and nine times. The CDR3 bases are TGTGCCAGCAGGGCAAATATTGAAGCTTTCTTT. Residues: CASRANIEAFF. This rearrangement joins TRBV2 to TRBJ1-1, with D unresolved. The CDR3 has 11 residues. Between the trimmed V and J ends, which lost 6 bases and 7 bases, there was a span of 9 bases. Germline CDR1 and CDR2: SNHLY and FYNNEI.